This TCR beta chain was sequenced for a study of shared clonotypes between healthy human individuals. Points from the study as a whole: As a rule, naive subsets had a larger estimated richness than memory subsets.

Selected positively for CCR7 and CD45RO-negative, naive CD8 cells excluded terminally differentiated effector memory CD45RA+ cells. Here immunoSEQ multiplex PCR was the method, and the copy in TCRdb shows in-frame clones only, minus some. The sample yields under 600,000 clones, more than 95% seen once. As to this clone: Its specificity is not known.

Specimen: naive CD8+ T cells sorted from blood. The TCR was taken from a man aged 25 to 45 in good health.

The CDR3 bases are TGTGCCAGCAGCTTTCGGACGTCAAGGGACGAGCAGTACTTC. This encodes CASSFRTSRDEQYF. The chain is built from TRBV14 and TRBJ2-7; no firm D call. Germline V gene lookup returns CDR1 SGHDN and CDR2 FVKESK. Trimming pared 5 bases from V and 5 bases from J, leaving 16 bases between. The CDR3 consists of 14 residues. Based on the CDR3 plus reference TRBV14 and TRBJ2-7, the full variable domain is EAGVTQFPSHSVIEKGQTVTLRCDPISGHDNLYWYRRVMGKEIKFLLHFVKESKQDESGMPNNRFLAERTGGTYSTLKVQPAELEDSGVYFCASSFRTSRDEQYFGPGTRLTVT.